Each of the 5 T cell receptor beta chains below was sequenced from the same sample in a study of control samples from healthy donors and cancer patients (dated by TCRdb to between 2020 and 2021). The library was prepared using the immunoSEQ multiplex PCR assay. Imported from immuneACCESS, the table was reduced by TCRdb to in-frame sequences with V and J called. These copies leave out some clones; in studies compared against another copy, an unresolved V gene accounts for under half, and the cause of the remainder is not known. In this sample the table shows about 98,000 clones, roughly 82% of which occur a single time. The top ten clones comprise 2% to 2.5% of the sample. Sequencing was done on a sample of blood. These receptors all stem from a man in his sixties in good health.

V is TRBV6-5 and J is TRBJ2-3, with 10 bases lining up with TRBD1. Per the germline V gene, CDR1 is MNHEY and CDR2 is SVGAGI. V lost 4 bases and J lost 2; bases outside the gene matches: 6. The CDR3 runs to 16 residues. CDR3 bases: TGTGCCAGCAGTTCAGGGACAGGGGCCGTCACAGATACGCAGTATTTT. It is translated as CASSSGTGAVTDTQYF.

The genes are TRBV5-1 and TRBJ1-1, with unresolved D. Trimming stripped 0 bases from V and 7 bases from J, with 10 bases between. The V gene's germline CDR1 is SGHRS and CDR2 YFSETQ. The CDR3 sequence is 13 residues long. Here the CDR3 reads CASSLEVVSEAFF. In DNA, the CDR3 is TGCGCCAGCAGCTTGGAGGTGGTTAGTGAAGCTTTCTTT.

This chain joins TRBV5-7 and TRBJ2-5, with 9 bases fitting TRBD1. TRBV5-7 is identified as an open reading frame with a role that is uncertain. The CDR3 sequence is 17 residues long. After removal of 0 bases from V and 5 bases from J, the junction contained 11 bases not matched to a gene. The CDR3: CASSLEVLRQGGETQYF. The CDR3 bases are TGTGCCAGCAGCTTGGAGGTACTTCGACAGGGGGGGGAGACCCAGTACTTC.

Remarks on this clone: One end of the junction does not line up with germline, which may come from a read error. This chain connects TRBV25-1 to TRBJ2-1; perhaps TRBD1 as D (6 bases). The length of the CDR3 is 15 residues. Germline CDR1 and CDR2: MGHDK and SYGVNS. In nucleotides, the CDR3 is TGTGTCAGCAGTGACCCCCGGGACATTAACAATGAGCAGTTCTTC. As protein: CVSSDPRDINNEQFF.

The rearrangement links TRBV5-1 to TRBJ2-2; 9 positions match TRBD1. The V gene's germline CDR1 is SGHRS and CDR2 YFSETQ. V was clipped by 4 bases and J by 0 bases; unmatched bases: 7. This CDR3 has 17 residues. The CDR3, as DNA: TGCGCCAGCAGCCCCAGGGACAGGGCTACGAACACCGGGGAGCTGTTTTTT. Protein product: CASSPRDRATNTGELFF.